The 10 T cell receptor beta chains below all came from one sample that was sequenced in a study of blood T cells in healthy people across ages. Combining a sample-barcoded 5' primer with a J-beta primer mix, a second PCR ran for 7 to 11 cycles. Via MiXCR, TCRdb re-called the 5' RACE reads, giving one row per CDR3 protein. The sample has roughly 1.4 million distinct CDR3 sequences, 59% seen once. Sequenced sample: blood. The receptor set was obtained from a man younger than 30 in good health.

The chain carries TRBV6-2 or TRBV6-3 and TRBJ2-1; 7 bases are shared with TRBD2. This CDR3 contains 13 residues. J was trimmed by 6 bases and V by 8 bases; bases with no gene match: 7. In germline, CDR1 is MNHEY, CDR2 SVGEGT. The CDR3 loop reads CASGELASNEQFF. In nucleotides, the CDR3 is TGTGCCAGCGGGGAACTAGCGAGCAATGAGCAGTTCTTC.

The V and J genes are TRBV12-3 or TRBV12-4 and TRBJ1-5; D not resolved. There are 16 residues in the CDR3. V lost 5 bases, J lost 4 bases, and 18 bases lay in between. The CDR3, as DNA: TGTGCCAGCAGTCCCGGCCCGAGGCAACGGAATCAGCCCCAGCATTTT. This gives the protein CASSPGPRQRNQPQHF.

This chain joins TRBV2 and TRBJ2-3, with D hard to call. Germline V gene data show CDR1 as SNHLY and CDR2 as FYNNEI. V shed 4 bases and J shed 5 bases, with 7 bases lying between them. There are 12 residues in the CDR3. The CDR3 loop is CASSVEEDTQYF. CDR3 nucleotides: TGTGCCAGCAGTGTTGAGGAAGATACGCAGTATTTT.

The rearrangement joins TRBV6-2 or TRBV6-3 to TRBJ2-1, with D perhaps TRBD1 or TRBD2 (5 bases each). The CDR3 has 14 amino acids. The germline V gene has CDR1 MNHEY and CDR2 SVGEGT. The V gene lost 4 bases and the J gene lost 5 bases, with 12 bases spanning the gap. This CDR3 is CASSFRGTHNEQFF. The CDR3 DNA follows: TGTGCCAGCAGTTTCCGAGGGACCCACAATGAGCAGTTCTTC.

The genes are TRBV3-1 and TRBJ2-2; D unresolved. Per germline, CDR1 LGHDT and CDR2 YNNKEL (reference sequence). V shed 1 base and J shed 4 bases, with 10 bases lying between them. CDR3 length equals 15 residues. The CDR3 bases are TGTGCCAGCAGCCAAGCTGACCTCGGCACCGGGGAGCTGTTTTTT. Its protein product is CASSQADLGTGELFF.

The chain joins TRBV4-1 to TRBJ2-1; D perhaps matches TRBD1 (5 bases). Trimming cost V 1 base and J 9 bases, with 22 bases left between them. In germline, CDR1 is MGHRA, CDR2 YSYEKL. The CDR3 is made up of 17 amino acids. CDR3 protein: CASSQGPGRRPRGEQFF. The CDR3 DNA sequence: TGCGCCAGCAGCCAAGGCCCCGGGCGGCGACCTAGGGGTGAGCAGTTCTTC.

The rearrangement uses TRBV13 and TRBJ2-7; D is possibly TRBD1 or TRBD2 (5 bases each). The length of the CDR3 is 13 residues. V lost 5 bases and J 3 bases, leaving 11 bases between the germline ends. Germline CDR1 reads PRHDT; CDR2 reads FYEKMQ (reference sequence). The CDR3 nucleotides are TGTGCCAGCAGCGCAGAGGGGCGCTACGAGCAGTACTTC. It is translated as CASSAEGRYEQYF.

This clonotype showed up just a few times. V is TRBV2 and J is TRBJ1-2; possibly TRBD1 for D (6 bases). Germline loops: CDR1 SNHLY, CDR2 FYNNEI. V lost 4 bases, J lost 3 bases, and 18 bases lay in between. This CDR3 region has 16 residues. In DNA, the CDR3 is TGTGCCAGCAGTGCCCAAACAGGGTTTGGCGACTATGGCTACACCTTC. Translation gives CASSAQTGFGDYGYTF.

CDR3 nucleotides: TGCGCCAGCAGCCAAGAGGGACAGGGTGCCGTGGAAGGCTACACCTTC. Translated: CASSQEGQGAVEGYTF. V is TRBV4-1 and J is TRBJ1-2, with TRBD1 identical over 9 bases. The V segment lost 0 bases and the J segment 8 bases; nucleotides outside the gene matches: 10. CDR1 and CDR2 from the germline V gene are MGHRA and YSYEKL. The CDR3 is 16 amino acids.

The chain uses TRBV10-3 and TRBJ2-1, with 7 bases fitting TRBD2. J was trimmed by 1 base and V by 7 bases; bases with no gene match: 4. The CDR3 has 14 residues. Looked up from germline, CDR1 is ENHRY and CDR2 is SYGVKD. CDR3 DNA sequence: TGTGCCATCACCGGCGGGGGTTCCTACAATGAGCAGTTCTTC. The encoded protein is CAITGGGSYNEQFF.